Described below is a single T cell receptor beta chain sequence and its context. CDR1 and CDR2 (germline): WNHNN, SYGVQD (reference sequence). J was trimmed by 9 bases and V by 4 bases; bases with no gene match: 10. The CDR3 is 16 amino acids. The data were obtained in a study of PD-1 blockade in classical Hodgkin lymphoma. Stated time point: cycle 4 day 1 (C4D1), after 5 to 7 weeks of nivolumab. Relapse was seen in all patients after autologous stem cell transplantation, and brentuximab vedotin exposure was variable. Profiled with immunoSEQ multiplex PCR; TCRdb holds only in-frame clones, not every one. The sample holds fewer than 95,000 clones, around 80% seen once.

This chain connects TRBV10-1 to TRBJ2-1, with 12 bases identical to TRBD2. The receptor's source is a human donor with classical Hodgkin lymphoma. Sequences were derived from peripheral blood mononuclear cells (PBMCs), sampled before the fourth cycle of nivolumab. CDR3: CASSGSASGRVGEQFF. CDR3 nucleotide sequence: TGCGCCAGCAGTGGGTCCGCTAGCGGGAGGGTCGGTGAGCAGTTCTTC.